The TCR beta chain described here comes from a study of neoadjuvant anti-PD-1 for oral cavity cancer. Overall study: Patients without progression got a fourth dose around day 43.

Here immunoSEQ multiplex PCR was the method, and the copy in TCRdb shows in-frame clones only, minus some. The table records around 14,000 clones, 70% of them present only once. Findings and limits, study-wide: Post-nivolumab, blood T cell clonality was significantly elevated in non-responders.

Germline V gene data show CDR1 as SGHVS and CDR2 as FQNEAQ. Deletions cut 1 base from V and 3 bases from J, with 13 bases between. The CDR3 totals 15 residues. These newly diagnosed stage II-IVA oral cavity squamous cell carcinoma patients had no prior systemic or radiation treatment. No culture or expansion preceded analysis of these blood cells. For this clone: Its antigen is currently unknown.

This TCR was recovered from a person between 35 and 79 years old with oral cavity squamous cell carcinoma. Sequences were derived from PBMCs, sampled before nivolumab (anti-PD-1) treatment. This chain links TRBV7-8 with TRBJ2-7, with a tentative D call TRBD1 (6 bases). The CDR3 DNA is TGTGCCAGCAGCTTAGGGCCAGGGGTAGGCTACGAGCAGTACTTC. Encoded protein: CASSLGPGVGYEQYF. Variable domain in full (rest from reference TRBV7-8 and TRBJ2-7): GAGVSQSPRYKVAKRGQDVALRCDPISGHVSLFWYQQALGQGPEFLTYFQNEAQLDKSGLPSDRFFAERPEGSVSTLKIQRTQQEDSAVYLCASSLGPGVGYEQYFGPGTRLTVT.